The clone carrying this TCR beta chain has a count of ten or more. This entry comes from a study of neurological immune-mediated disorders. The length of the CDR3 is 13 residues. CDR1 and CDR2 from the germline V gene are SGHRS and YFSETQ. The germline V and J ends were trimmed by 0 bases and 10 bases, with 11 bases remaining between them. One entry per CDR3 protein, called by TCRdb with MiXCR from the 5' RACE reads. In the table there are more than 70,000 distinct CDR3 sequences, 9.5% to 13% of which are singletons. This sample's time point: longitudinal time-point 1 (baseline). The receptor was isolated from a man between 25 and 39 years old in good health. Sequencing was performed on PBMCs. The chain has TRBV5-1 and TRBJ2-1; D possibly corresponds to TRBD2 (5 bases). CDR3 sequence reads: CASSLGLWEEQFF. The CDR3 nucleotides are TGCGCCAGCAGCTTGGGACTATGGGAAGAGCAGTTCTTC. The full variable domain, with the rest looked up from reference TRBV5-1 and TRBJ2-1, is KAGVTQTPRYLIKTRGQQVTLSCSPISGHRSVSWYQQTPGQGLQFLFEYFSETQRNKGNFPGRFSGRQFSNSRSEMNVSTLELGDSALYLCASSLGLWEEQFFGPGTRLTVL.